The 6 T cell receptor beta chains in this list originate from one sample, sequenced in a study of T cell changes during pregnancy in multiple sclerosis. TCRdb's table, derived via immunoSEQ multiplex PCR, lists solely in-frame clones and lacks some. The table has tens of thousands of clones, 90% seen once; the top ten hold under 0.75%. Sequences were derived from CD4+ T cells from peripheral blood mononuclear cells, sampled in the third trimester of pregnancy. These receptors were obtained from a female donor in good health, enrolled as a control in a pregnancy study.

The chain links TRBV5-1 to TRBJ1-3, with TRBD1 as a possible D gene (6 bases). Trimming stripped 1 base from V and 0 bases from J, with 8 bases between. The CDR3 runs to 15 residues. In germline, CDR1 is SGHRS, CDR2 YFSETQ. The DNA for the CDR3 is TGCGCCAGCAGCTTGAACAGGGCCTCTGGAAACACCATATATTTT. Its protein product is CASSLNRASGNTIYF.

The V gene is TRBV18, the J gene TRBJ1-1, with unresolved D. Deletions cut 0 bases from V and 1 base from J, with 6 bases between. This CDR3 contains 14 residues. Germline lookup yields CDR1 KGHSH and CDR2 LQKENI. In DNA, the CDR3 is TGTGCCAGCTCACCACCGAGCGGGAACACTGAAGCTTTCTTT. Its translation is CASSPPSGNTEAFF.

The chain recombines TRBV7-2 with TRBJ2-7; 11 bases are shared with TRBD1. V trimming: 5 bases; J trimming: 1 base; junction bases outside the gene matches: 4. The CDR3 spans 15 residues. Germline lookup yields CDR1 SGHTA and CDR2 FQGNSA. DNA of the CDR3: TGTGCCAGCAGCCTCGGGACAGGGGGGTCCTACGAGCAGTACTTC. It specifies CASSLGTGGSYEQYF.

The V call is TRBV30, the J call TRBJ1-1; D gene uncertain. CDR1 GTSNPN and CDR2 SVGIG come from the germline V gene (reference sequence). This CDR3 has 15 amino acids. Trimming removed 2 bases at V and 1 base at J, with 14 bases between. The CDR3 protein is CAWSMLGRPNTEAFF. The CDR3 bases are TGTGCCTGGAGTATGTTGGGCAGGCCGAACACTGAAGCTTTCTTT.

The J gene is TRBJ2-1, the V gene TRBV19; TRBD2 is a possible D gene (6 bases). Per germline, CDR1 LNHDA and CDR2 SQIVND (reference sequence). V dropped 4 bases and J dropped 0 bases, with 16 bases sitting between them. The CDR3 is 17 residues long. CDR3: CASSTLGLQYSYNEQFF. CDR3 DNA sequence: TGTGCCAGTAGTACATTGGGACTCCAATACTCCTACAATGAGCAGTTCTTC.

The rearrangement joins TRBV11-3 to TRBJ2-3, with a possible D match to TRBD1 (6 bases). CDR3 size: 16 residues. Per germline, CDR1 SGHNT and CDR2 YENEEA. Trimming removed 5 bases at V and 3 bases at J, with 18 bases between. CDR3 protein: CASSQRWGRGTDTQYF. CDR3 in DNA: TGTGCCAGCAGCCAAAGGTGGGGGCGCGGGACAGATACGCAGTATTTT.